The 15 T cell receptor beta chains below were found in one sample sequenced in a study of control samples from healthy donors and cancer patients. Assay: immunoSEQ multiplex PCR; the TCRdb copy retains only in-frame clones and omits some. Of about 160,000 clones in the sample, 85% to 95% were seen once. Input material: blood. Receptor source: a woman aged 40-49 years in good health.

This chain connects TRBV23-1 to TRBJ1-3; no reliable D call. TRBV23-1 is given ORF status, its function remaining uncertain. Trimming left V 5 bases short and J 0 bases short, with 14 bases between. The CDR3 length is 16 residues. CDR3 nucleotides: TGCGCCAGCAGTTTGTCGGGAGACAACTCTGGAAACACCATATATTTT. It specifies CASSLSGDNSGNTIYF.

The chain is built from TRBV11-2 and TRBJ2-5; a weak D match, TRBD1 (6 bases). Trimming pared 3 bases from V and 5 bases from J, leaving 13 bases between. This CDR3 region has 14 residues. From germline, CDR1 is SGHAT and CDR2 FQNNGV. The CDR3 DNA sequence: TGTGCCAGCAGCTTTATGGGGGCCTGGGAGACCCAGTACTTC. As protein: CASSFMGAWETQYF.

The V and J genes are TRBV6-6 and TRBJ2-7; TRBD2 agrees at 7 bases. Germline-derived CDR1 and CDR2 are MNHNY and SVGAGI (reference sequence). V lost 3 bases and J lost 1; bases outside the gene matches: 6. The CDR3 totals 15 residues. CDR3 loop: CASSYRASGSYEQYF. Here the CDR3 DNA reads TGTGCCAGCAGTTATCGGGCTAGCGGTTCCTACGAGCAGTACTTC.

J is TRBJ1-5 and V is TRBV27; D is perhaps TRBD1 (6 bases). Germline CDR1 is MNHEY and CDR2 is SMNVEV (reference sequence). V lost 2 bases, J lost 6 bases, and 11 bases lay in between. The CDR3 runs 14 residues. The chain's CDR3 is CASSLIEGVQPQHF. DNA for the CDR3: TGTGCCAGCAGTTTAATTGAGGGGGTTCAGCCCCAGCATTTT.

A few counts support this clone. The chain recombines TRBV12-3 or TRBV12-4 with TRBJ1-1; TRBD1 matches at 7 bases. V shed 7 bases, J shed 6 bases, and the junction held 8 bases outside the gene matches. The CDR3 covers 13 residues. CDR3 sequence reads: CASTPGTASEAFF. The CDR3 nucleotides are TGTGCCAGCACCCCCGGGACAGCTTCTGAAGCTTTCTTT.

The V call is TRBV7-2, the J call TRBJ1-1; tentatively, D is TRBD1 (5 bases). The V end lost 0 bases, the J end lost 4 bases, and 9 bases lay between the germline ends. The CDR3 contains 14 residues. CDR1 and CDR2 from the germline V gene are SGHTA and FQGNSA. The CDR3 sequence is CASSLAPGTTEAFF. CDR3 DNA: TGTGCCAGCAGCTTAGCCCCAGGGACCACTGAAGCTTTCTTT.

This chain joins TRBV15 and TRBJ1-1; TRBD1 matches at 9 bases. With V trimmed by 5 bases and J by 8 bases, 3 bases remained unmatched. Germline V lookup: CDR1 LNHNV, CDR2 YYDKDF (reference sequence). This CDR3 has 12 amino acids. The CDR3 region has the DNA TGTGCCACCAGCGCCGGACAGGGGGAAGCTTTCTTT. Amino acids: CATSAGQGEAFF.

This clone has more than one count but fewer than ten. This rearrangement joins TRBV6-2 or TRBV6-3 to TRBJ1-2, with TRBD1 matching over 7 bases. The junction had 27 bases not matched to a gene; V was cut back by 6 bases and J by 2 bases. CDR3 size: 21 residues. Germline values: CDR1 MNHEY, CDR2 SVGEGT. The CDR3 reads CASSPHPTQGPQAPSNYGYTF. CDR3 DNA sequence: TGTGCCAGCAGCCCTCACCCAACACAGGGGCCCCAGGCCCCCTCCAACTATGGCTACACCTTC.

The CDR3 protein is CASSQSTLRQGLGDTQYF. The CDR3 bases are TGCGCCAGCAGCCAATCGACGCTTCGACAGGGATTAGGAGATACGCAGTATTTT. The chain links TRBV4-3 to TRBJ2-3; TRBD1 matches 7 bases. The CDR3 consists of 18 residues. The germline V gene encodes CDR1 LGHNA and CDR2 YSLEER. The V and J ends lost 2 bases and 5 bases, in that order; junction bases with no gene match: 16.

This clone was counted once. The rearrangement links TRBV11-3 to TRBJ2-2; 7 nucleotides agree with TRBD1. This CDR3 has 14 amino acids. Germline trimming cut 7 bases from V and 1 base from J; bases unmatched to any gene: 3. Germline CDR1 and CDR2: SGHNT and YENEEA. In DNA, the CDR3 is TGTGCCAGCAAAGGACAGGAGAACACCGGGGAGCTGTTTTTT. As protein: CASKGQENTGELFF.

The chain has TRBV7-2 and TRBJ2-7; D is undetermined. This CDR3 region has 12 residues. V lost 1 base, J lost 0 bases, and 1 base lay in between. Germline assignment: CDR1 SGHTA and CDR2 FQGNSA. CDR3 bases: TGTGCCAGCAGCTTAGTCTCCTACGAGCAGTACTTC. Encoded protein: CASSLVSYEQYF.

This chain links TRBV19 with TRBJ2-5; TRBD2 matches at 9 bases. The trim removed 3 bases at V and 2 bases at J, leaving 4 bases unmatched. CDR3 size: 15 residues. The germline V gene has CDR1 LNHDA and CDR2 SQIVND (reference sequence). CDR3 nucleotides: TGTGCCAGTAGTATGGGACTAGCAGAACAAGAGACCCAGTACTTC. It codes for CASSMGLAEQETQYF.

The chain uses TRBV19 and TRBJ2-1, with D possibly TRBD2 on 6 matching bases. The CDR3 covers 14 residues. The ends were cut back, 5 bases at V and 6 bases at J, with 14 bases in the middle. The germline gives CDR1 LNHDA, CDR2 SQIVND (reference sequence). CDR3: CASSYMGGFNEQFF. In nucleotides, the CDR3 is TGTGCCAGTAGTTATATGGGGGGTTTCAATGAGCAGTTCTTC.

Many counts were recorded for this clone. Here the CDR3 DNA reads TGTGCCAGCAGTGAACTAACAGTGACGGTAGAGACCCAGTACTTC. It encodes CASSELTVTVETQYF. The chain has TRBV6-1 and TRBJ2-5; D not resolved. Germline CDR1 reads MNHNS; CDR2 reads SASEGT. Trimming took 2 bases from V and 4 from J, leaving 14 bases between them. The CDR3 is 15 amino acids.

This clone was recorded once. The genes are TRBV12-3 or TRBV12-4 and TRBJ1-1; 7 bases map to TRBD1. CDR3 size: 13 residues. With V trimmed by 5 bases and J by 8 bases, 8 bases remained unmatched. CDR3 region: CASSPGQSSEAFF. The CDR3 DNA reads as TGTGCCAGCAGTCCGGGACAGTCCTCGGAAGCTTTCTTT.